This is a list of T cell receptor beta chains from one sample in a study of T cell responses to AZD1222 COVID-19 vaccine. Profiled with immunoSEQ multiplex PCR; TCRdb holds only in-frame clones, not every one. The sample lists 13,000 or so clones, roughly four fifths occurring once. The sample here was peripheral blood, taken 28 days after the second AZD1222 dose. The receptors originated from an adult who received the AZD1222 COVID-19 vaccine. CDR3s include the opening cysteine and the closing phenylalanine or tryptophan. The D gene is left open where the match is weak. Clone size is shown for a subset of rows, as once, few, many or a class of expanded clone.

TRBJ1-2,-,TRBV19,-,TGTGCCAGTAGTATGTCTAGTGGGCGCGACAATGGCTACACCTTC,CASSMSSGRDNGYTF
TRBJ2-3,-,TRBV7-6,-,TGTGCCAGCAGCTTTTGGCTCGATACGCAGTATTTT,CASSFWLDTQYF
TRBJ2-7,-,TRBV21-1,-,TGTGCCAGCAGCAAAGAGGGACTAGCCACCCACTACGAGCAGTACTTC,CASSKEGLATHYEQYF
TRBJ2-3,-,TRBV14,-,TGTGCCACCCGGGGCACAGATACGCAGTATTTT,CATRGTDTQYF
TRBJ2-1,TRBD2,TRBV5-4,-,TGTGCCAGCAGCTTGGCGGGACTAGCGAGACTCTCCTACAATGAGCAGTTCTTC,CASSLAGLARLSYNEQFF
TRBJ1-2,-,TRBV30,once,TGTGCCTGGGCCCCTTATGACACGGCCTTCGGCTACACCTTC,CAWAPYDTAFGYTF
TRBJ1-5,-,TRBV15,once,TGTGCCACCAGCAGAGATTTGGGGTACGGTCAGCCCCAGCATTTT,CATSRDLGYGQPQHF
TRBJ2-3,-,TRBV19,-,TGTGCCAGTAGTATGGCGGGCGGCGGCACAGATACGCAGTATTTT,CASSMAGGGTDTQYF
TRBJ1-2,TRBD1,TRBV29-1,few,TGCAGCGATGGACCCGGACAGGGTGAAAACTATGGCTACACCTTC,CSDGPGQGENYGYTF
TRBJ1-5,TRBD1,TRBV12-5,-,TGTGCTAGTGGTTTAGGGACAGGGGGCTTTCAGCCCCAGCATTTT,CASGLGTGGFQPQHF
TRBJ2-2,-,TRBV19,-,TGTGCCAGCGGCCCCCCCGGGGAGCTGTTTTTT,CASGPPGELFF
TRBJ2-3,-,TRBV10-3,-,TGTGCCATCAGTGAGCGCACAGATACGCAGTATTTT,CAISERTDTQYF
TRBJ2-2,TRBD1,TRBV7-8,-,TGTGCCAGCAGCCGACAGGGGGCTGGGGAGCTGTTTTTT,CASSRQGAGELFF
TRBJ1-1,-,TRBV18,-,TGTGCCAGCTCACCGCCCAACAACAGGGAAGGGTCCGAAGCTTTCTTT,CASSPPNNREGSEAFF
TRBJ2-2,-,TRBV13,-,TGTGCCAGCAGCTCGTACGGGGCCGGGGAGCTGTTTTTT,CASSSYGAGELFF
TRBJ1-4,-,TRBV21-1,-,TGTGCCCCGATCGGAGAGAATTTGGGGGAAAAACTGTTTTTT,CAPIGENLGEKLFF
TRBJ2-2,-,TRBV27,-,TGTGCCAGCAGTTTATCGGGAAACACCGGGGAGCTGTTTTTT,CASSLSGNTGELFF
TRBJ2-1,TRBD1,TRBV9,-,TGTGCCAGCAGCGCCTATGGACAGGGGGTCCCCGGAAGCTCCTACAATGAGCAGTTCTTC,CASSAYGQGVPGSSYNEQFF
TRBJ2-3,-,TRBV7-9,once,TGTGCCAGCAGCGTGACTAGAGCTAGCACAGATACGCAGTATTTT,CASSVTRASTDTQYF
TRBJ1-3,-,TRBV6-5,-,TGTGCCAGCAGAAGGGACCTCTTAGGGGGAAACACCATATATTTT,CASRRDLLGGNTIYF
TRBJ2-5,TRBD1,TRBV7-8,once,TGTGCCAGCAGCCTCGACAGGGCGGAGGTTCAGACCCAGTACTTC,CASSLDRAEVQTQYF
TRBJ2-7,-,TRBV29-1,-,TGCAGCGTTGGGGTGATGGGCTACGAGCAGTACTTC,CSVGVMGYEQYF
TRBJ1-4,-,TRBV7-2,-,TGTGCCAGCAGCTCAACAGGGTCTTCAGGGACTGAAAAACTGTTTTTT,CASSSTGSSGTEKLFF
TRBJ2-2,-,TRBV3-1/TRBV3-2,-,TGTGCCAGCAGCCTTCAAAGGGTTATCACCGGGGAGCTGTTTTTT,CASSLQRVITGELFF
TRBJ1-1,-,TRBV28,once,TGTGCCAGCAGTGTCGACATGGAGACTGAAGCTTTCTTT,CASSVDMETEAFF
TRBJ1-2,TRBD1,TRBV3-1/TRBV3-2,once,TGTGCCAGCAGCTCGCAGGGGGGCTATGGCTACACCTTC,CASSSQGGYGYTF
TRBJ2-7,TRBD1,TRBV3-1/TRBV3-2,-,TGTGCCAGCAGCCAACAGGGGGTAACCTACGAGCAGTACTTC,CASSQQGVTYEQYF
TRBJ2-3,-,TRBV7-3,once,TGTGCCAGCACCTCAAGGGGCGGGTCAGATACGCAGTATTTT,CASTSRGGSDTQYF
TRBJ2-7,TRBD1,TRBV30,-,TGTGCCTGGAGTGTGACAGGGGGAACCGAGCAGTACTTC,CAWSVTGGTEQYF
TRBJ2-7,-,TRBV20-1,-,TGCAGTGCTAGTGGGGGTACCTACGAGCAGTACTTC,CSASGGTYEQYF
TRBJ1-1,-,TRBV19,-,TGTGCCAGTAGTAGAAAGGGTTCCCTCACTGAAGCTTTCTTT,CASSRKGSLTEAFF
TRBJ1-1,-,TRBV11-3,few,TGTGCCAGCAGCTTAGGCCCGGGGAACACTGAAGCTTTCTTT,CASSLGPGNTEAFF
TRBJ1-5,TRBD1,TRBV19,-,TGTGCCAGTAGGGACGACAGGGATGACTTAGGCAATCAGCCCCAGCATTTT,CASRDDRDDLGNQPQHF
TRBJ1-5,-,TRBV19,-,TGTGCCACCACGGGGGTCGCTATGCAGCCCCAGCATTTT,CATTGVAMQPQHF
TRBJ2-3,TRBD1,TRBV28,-,TGTGCCAGCAGTCCGTGGACAGGGACAGATACGCAGTATTTT,CASSPWTGTDTQYF
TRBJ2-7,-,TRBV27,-,TGTGCCAGCAGACAGACTAGTATGAGTTACGAGCAGTACTTC,CASRQTSMSYEQYF
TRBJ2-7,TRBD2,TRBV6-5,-,TGTGCCAGCAGTTACTCGAGCGGGGGTTACGAGCAGTACTTC,CASSYSSGGYEQYF
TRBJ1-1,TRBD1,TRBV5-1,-,TGCGCCAGCAGCAAAGGGACAGGGAGCCCCGAAGCTTTCTTT,CASSKGTGSPEAFF
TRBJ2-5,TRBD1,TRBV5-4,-,TGTGCCAGCAGCTATCGACAGGGCCTCCAAGAGACCCAGTACTTC,CASSYRQGLQETQYF
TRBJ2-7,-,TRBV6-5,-,TGTGCCAGCACCTCACTGACTAAACCCCCTTACGAGCAGTACTTC,CASTSLTKPPYEQYF
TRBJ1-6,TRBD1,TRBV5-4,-,TGTGCCAGCAGCACCGACAGGGGGTATTCACCCCTCCACTTT,CASSTDRGYSPLHF
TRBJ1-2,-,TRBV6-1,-,TGTGCCAGCAGTGAGGCAGGGTTTAACTATGGCTACACCTTC,CASSEAGFNYGYTF
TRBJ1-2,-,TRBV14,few,TGTGCCAGCAGCCTCCGCAGGGCTGGCTACACCTTC,CASSLRRAGYTF